This entry lists 24 T cell receptor beta chains sequenced from one sample in a study of T cells in Graves' hyperthyroidism and ophthalmopathy. Regions amplified from RNA transcripts were the TCR beta CDR3 regions. RT-PCR in the first round (using the HTBI primer set) targeted the TCR CDR3. From the multiplex PCR reads, TCRdb called clonotypes with MiXCR, one entry per CDR3 protein. The sample consists of around 690,000 distinct CDR3 sequences, approximately 15% of them appearing once. Sequencing was performed on blood. All receptors derive from a man aged 50 to 59 with Graves' hyperthyroidism.

This clonotype was observed a handful of times. Since a much larger clone is just one base distant, this may be a read error. The rearrangement links TRBV2 to TRBJ2-2; D might be TRBD1 (5 bases). Trimming removed 4 bases from V and 0 bases from J, with 6 bases in between. CDR3 length: 14 amino acids. CDR1 and CDR2 (germline): SNHLY, FYNNEI. This CDR3 reads CASSGQSNTGELFF. CDR3 nucleotide sequence: TGTGCCAGCAGTGGACAGTCGAACACCGGGGAGCTGTTTTTT.

This clonotype was observed at least ten times. The CDR3 here is CASSLAGTSGYTF. The CDR3 region has the DNA TGTGCCAGCAGCCTGGCCGGGACATCTGGCTACACCTTC. The V and J genes are TRBV28 and TRBJ1-2; weak D call: TRBD1 (6 bases). The germline CDR1 and CDR2 sequences are MDHEN and SYDVKM. The CDR3 is 13 amino acids. V gave up 6 bases and J gave up 7 bases, with 15 bases separating them.

This clonotype was seen ten or more times. The chain has TRBV12-3 or TRBV12-4 and TRBJ2-3; 12 bases fit TRBD2. The CDR3 runs 15 residues. Unmatched junction bases numbered 3, after V lost 7 bases and J lost 1 base. CDR3 protein: CASTRLAGGTDTQYF. DNA for the CDR3: TGTGCCAGCACCAGACTAGCGGGGGGCACAGATACGCAGTATTTT.

CDR3 loop: CSVGRGTGEWDYEQYF. The DNA for the CDR3 is TGCAGCGTTGGGAGGGGAACAGGGGAATGGGACTACGAGCAGTACTTC. The chain has TRBV29-1 and TRBJ2-7, with a possible D match to TRBD1 (7 bases). Per the germline V gene, CDR1 is SQVTM and CDR2 is ANQGSEA. CDR3 length: 16 amino acids. V lost 4 bases, J lost 3 bases, and 22 bases lay in between.

This clonotype was seen repeatedly, ten times or more. The rearrangement uses TRBV5-1 and TRBJ2-1; 12 positions agree with TRBD2. This CDR3 contains 15 residues. The germline V gene has CDR1 SGHRS and CDR2 YFSETQ. With 0 bases clipped from V and 8 bases from J, the junction kept 3 bases outside the gene matches. The CDR3 nucleotides read TGCGCCAGCAGCTTGGGACTAGCGGGAGTCGATGAGCAGTTCTTC. It codes for CASSLGLAGVDEQFF.

This clonotype was picked up many times. V usage is TRBV11-2 and J usage is TRBJ1-4; D unresolved. The CDR3 runs 13 residues. V lost 2 bases and J 6 bases, leaving 7 bases between the germline ends. The V gene's germline CDR1 is SGHAT and CDR2 FQNNGV. This CDR3 is CASSLRLYEKLFF. CDR3 nucleotides: TGTGCCAGCAGCTTACGGCTATATGAAAAACTGTTTTTT. Together with reference TRBV11-2 and TRBJ1-4, the CDR3 gives the full variable domain: EAGVAQSPRYKIIEKRQSVAFWCNPISGHATLYWYQQILGQGPKLLIQFQNNGVVDDSQLPKDRFSAERLKGVDSTLKIQPAKLEDSAVYLCASSLRLYEKLFFGSGTQLSVL.

This clonotype was detected many times. The V call is TRBV28, the J call TRBJ1-5; D is uncertain. V was cut by 6 bases and J by 0 bases, with 12 bases left in between. CDR3 length: 15 residues. The germline gives CDR1 MDHEN, CDR2 SYDVKM. CDR3 sequence (DNA): TGTGCCAGCAGAACCGACCGTTATAGCAATCAGCCCCAGCATTTT. This translates into CASRTDRYSNQPQHF.

This clonotype was recorded a few times. This chain uses TRBV5-1 with TRBJ1-4, with 7 bases matching TRBD1. Germline lookup yields CDR1 SGHRS and CDR2 YFSETQ. The CDR3 extends over 14 amino acids. The trim removed 4 bases at V and 4 bases at J, leaving 4 bases unmatched. For the CDR3, the DNA is TGCGCCAGCAGCCTCGGACAGGATAATGAAAAACTGTTTTTT. This codes for CASSLGQDNEKLFF.

V gene TRBV10-3 combines with J gene TRBJ2-6, with D hard to call. V was cut by 0 bases and J by 1 base, with 13 bases left in between. Germline-derived CDR1 and CDR2 are ENHRY and SYGVKD. The CDR3 extends over 18 amino acids. In DNA, the CDR3 is TGTGCCATCAGTGAGTCGGCAGGTGGAATTTCTGGGGCCAACGTCCTGACTTTC. Encoded protein: CAISESAGGISGANVLTF.

CDR3 nucleotide sequence: TGTGCCAGTATAGGTGATGGCCGCCGGCCTGGGGCCAACGTCCTGACTTTC. Amino acid sequence: CASIGDGRRPGANVLTF. This chain links TRBV19 with TRBJ2-6; D is unclear. The CDR3 covers 17 residues. Deletions cut 7 bases from V and 2 bases from J, with 18 bases between. Germline V gene sequence: CDR1 LNHDA, CDR2 SQIVND (reference sequence).

This chain uses TRBV2 with TRBJ2-1; D remains ambiguous. With 6 bases removed from V and 8 bases from J, the gap between germline ends came to 14 bases. This CDR3 has 13 amino acids. Per the germline V gene, CDR1 is SNHLY and CDR2 is FYNNEI. In DNA form, the CDR3 reads TGTGCCAGCAGATATGTATCGGTCGATGAGCAGTTCTTC. This codes for CASRYVSVDEQFF.

There are many counts of this clonotype. The gene calls are TRBV2 and TRBJ2-3; no reliable D call. The ends were cut back, 6 bases at V and 3 bases at J, with 13 bases in the middle. Germline V gene sequence: CDR1 SNHLY, CDR2 FYNNEI. The CDR3 contains 14 residues. Written as DNA, the CDR3 is TGTGCCAGCAGAAACCGCGGTGGGACAGATACGCAGTATTTT. It encodes CASRNRGGTDTQYF.

A note on this clonotype: Given a much more abundant clone one base away, this may be a read error. The CDR3 reads CASIPGIGYNEQFF. DNA of the CDR3: TGTGCCAGCATTCCGGGAATAGGATACAATGAGCAGTTCTTC. The chain recombines TRBV2 with TRBJ2-1, with D perhaps matching TRBD2 (5 bases). CDR1 and CDR2 (germline): SNHLY, FYNNEI. Trimming removed 7 bases at V and 4 bases at J, with 14 bases between. CDR3 size: 14 residues.

This clonotype was seen at least ten times. This chain joins TRBV18 and TRBJ1-2; D not resolved. This CDR3 contains 13 residues. Trimming took off 1 base at V and 6 bases at J, with 9 bases between the two ends. Germline V gives CDR1 KGHSH, CDR2 LQKENI. In nucleotides, the CDR3 is TGTGCCAGCTCACCACACACACAGCATGGCTACACCTTC. This encodes CASSPHTQHGYTF.

This clonotype has just a few counts. V usage is TRBV24-1 and J usage is TRBJ1-2; D uncertain. Trimming took 4 bases from V and 3 from J, leaving 5 bases between them. The CDR3 sequence is 12 residues long. From germline, CDR1 is KGHDR and CDR2 SFDVKD. CDR3 nucleotide sequence: TGTGCCACCAGTGACTCCGACTATGGCTACACCTTC. This translates into CATSDSDYGYTF.

This clonotype was found a few times. This chain links TRBV6-4 with TRBJ2-2; no reliable D call. Trimming removed 3 bases from V and 7 bases from J, with 9 bases in between. Germline V gene lookup returns CDR1 MRHNA and CDR2 SNTAGT. The CDR3 contains 13 residues. CDR3 in amino acids: CASSELSGGELFF. The CDR3 nucleotides read TGTGCCAGCAGTGAGTTATCCGGCGGGGAGCTGTTTTTT.

In its sample, this clonotype was seen once. This chain connects TRBV20-1 to TRBJ2-2; D ambiguous. The germline V gene has CDR1 DFQATT and CDR2 SNEGSKA (reference sequence). The CDR3 runs to 14 residues. Trimming left V 6 bases short and J 1 base short, with 12 bases between. This chain's CDR3 is CSAPSTLNTGELFF. The CDR3 DNA reads as TGCAGTGCCCCGTCGACGCTGAACACCGGGGAGCTGTTTTTT.

This clonotype was seen at least ten times. This chain links TRBV9 with TRBJ2-3; 9 nucleotides match TRBD1. The ends lost 3 bases at V and 4 bases at J; junction bases unmatched: 12. The CDR3 sequence is 17 residues long. CDR1 and CDR2 from the germline V gene are SGDLS and YYNGEE. The CDR3 spells CASSARTGEMVSDTQYF. The CDR3 nucleotides read TGTGCCAGCAGCGCGCGGACAGGGGAAATGGTATCAGATACGCAGTATTTT.

CDR3 sequence reads: CASSAPLAGVYNEQFF. The CDR3 bases are TGTGCCAGCAGCGCCCCACTAGCGGGAGTCTACAATGAGCAGTTCTTC. The V and J genes are TRBV7-2 and TRBJ2-1; 11 bases match TRBD2. CDR3 size: 16 residues. V lost 5 bases and J lost 3; bases outside the gene matches: 6. The germline V gene has CDR1 SGHTA and CDR2 FQGNSA.

This clonotype has a count of ten or more. This chain joins TRBV7-2 and TRBJ2-1, with TRBD2 identical over 8 bases. The CDR3 sequence is 16 residues long. Germline V gene data show CDR1 as SGHTA and CDR2 as FQGNSA. The V and J ends lost 5 bases and 9 bases, in that order; junction bases with no gene match: 15. CDR3 nucleotides: TGTGCCAGCAGCGGGCTCGAAGCGGGAGCATTATTTGAGCAGTTCTTC. Translation: CASSGLEAGALFEQFF.

In its sample, this clonotype was seen many times. The chain uses TRBV27 and TRBJ2-4; D possibly corresponds to TRBD2 (5 bases). V was cut by 2 bases and J by 8 bases, with 10 bases left in between. The CDR3 contains 13 residues. Germline-derived CDR1 and CDR2 are MNHEY and SMNVEV (reference sequence). CDR3 protein: CASSLTGDHIQYF. The DNA for the CDR3 is TGTGCCAGCAGTTTAACCGGGGATCACATTCAGTACTTC.

This clonotype was counted between two and nine times. This chain connects TRBV4-3 to TRBJ2-5; 10 bases align to TRBD2. V lost 0 bases to trimming and J lost 4 bases; unmatched junction nucleotides: 8. Germline CDR1 reads LGHNA; CDR2 reads YSLEER. The CDR3 sequence is 17 residues long. CDR3 coding DNA: TGCGCCAGCAGCCAAGACAGGACTAGCGGTCTCCGAGAGACCCAGTACTTC. Amino acid sequence: CASSQDRTSGLRETQYF.

The CDR3 sequence is CASSPRREAEAFF. The CDR3 DNA reads TGTGCCAGCAGCCCGCGGAGGGAAGCTGAAGCTTTCTTT. The rearrangement joins TRBV3-1 to TRBJ1-1; no firm D call. This CDR3 is built from 13 residues. V was cut by 4 bases and J by 6 bases, with 12 bases left in between. Germline loops: CDR1 LGHDT, CDR2 YNNKEL (reference sequence). The whole variable domain, remainder taken from reference TRBV3-1 and TRBJ1-1, is DTAVSQTPKYLVTQMGNDKSIKCEQNLGHDTMYWYKQDSKKFLKIMFSYNNKELIINETVPNRFSPKSPDKAHLNLHINSLELGDSAVYFCASSPRREAEAFFGQGTRLTVV.

The gene calls are TRBV7-9 and TRBJ1-1; D remains unclear. The CDR3 sequence is 15 residues long. The germline gives CDR1 SEHNR, CDR2 FQNEAQ (reference sequence). Trimming shortened V by 0 bases and J by 3 bases, and 11 bases separated the two germline ends. DNA of the CDR3: TGTGCCAGCAGCTTAGCAGAGACCCGGTACACTGAAGCTTTCTTT. Its translation is CASSLAETRYTEAFF.